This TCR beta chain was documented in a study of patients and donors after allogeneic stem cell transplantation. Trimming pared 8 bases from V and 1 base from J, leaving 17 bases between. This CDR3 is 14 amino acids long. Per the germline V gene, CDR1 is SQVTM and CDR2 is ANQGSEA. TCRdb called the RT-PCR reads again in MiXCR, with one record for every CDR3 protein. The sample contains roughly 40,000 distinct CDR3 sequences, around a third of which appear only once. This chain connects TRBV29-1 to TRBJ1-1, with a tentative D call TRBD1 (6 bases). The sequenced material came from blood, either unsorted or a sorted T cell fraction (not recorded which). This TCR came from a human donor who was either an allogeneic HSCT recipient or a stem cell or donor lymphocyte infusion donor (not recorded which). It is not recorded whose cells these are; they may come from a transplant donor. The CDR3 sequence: CSSPPTGQNTEAFF. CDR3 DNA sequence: TGCAGCTCCCCCCCGACAGGTCAGAACACTGAAGCTTTCTTT.